This note documents a single T cell receptor beta chain sequence. Its antigen is not known. This entry belongs to a study of T cell responses to AZD1222 COVID-19 vaccine. Study results and caveats: Clonal diversity was possibly underestimated; the donors were predominantly white British and more often female.

Clones were read by immunoSEQ multiplex PCR, and TCRdb kept only the in-frame ones, dropping some. The table has fewer than 150,000 clones, 87% seen once. Trimming left V 3 bases short and J 0 bases short, with 11 bases between. Germline V lookup: CDR1 LGHDT, CDR2 YNNKEL (reference sequence). The CDR3 runs 15 residues. The sequencing used peripheral blood, collected on day 0 of AZD1222 vaccination. The chain employs TRBV3-1 (or the pseudogene TRBV3-2) and TRBJ1-2; D perhaps matches TRBD1 (5 bases). This clonotype was obtained from an adult in good health. This CDR3 is CASSQKSTANYGYTF. CDR3 bases: TGTGCCAGCAGCCAGAAATCGACAGCTAACTATGGCTACACCTTC.